The present T cell receptor (beta chain) was sequenced within a study of shared clonotypes between healthy human individuals. After removal of 6 bases from V and 6 bases from J, the junction contained 12 bases not matched to a gene. CDR1 is MNHEY, CDR2 SMNVEV, per germline (reference sequence). CDR3 length equals 15 residues. Sequencing was performed with immunoSEQ multiplex PCR; in TCRdb, only in-frame clones are kept and a portion is missing. The repertoire holds 150,000 to 200,000 clones, with roughly 91% as singletons. The chain uses TRBV27 and TRBJ1-2, with TRBD1 matching over 8 bases. What was sequenced was naive CD4+ T cells sorted from blood. Documented subset: CD45RA+ positively selected. The receptor's source is a young woman in good health. In DNA form, the CDR3 reads TGTGCCAGCAGCCCAGCCCTCGACAGGGGCCATGGCTACACCTTC. Its protein product is CASSPALDRGHGYTF.